At least ten counts were recorded for the clone carrying this T cell receptor (beta chain). Its antigen is unknown. There are 14 residues in the CDR3. Germline V gene lookup returns CDR1 SGHRS and CDR2 YFSETQ. Trimming pared 3 bases from V and 3 bases from J, leaving 12 bases between. These data come from a study of CD8 T cells in ankylosing spondylitis. TCRdb independently ran MiXCR on the 5' RACE reads; one entry per CDR3 protein. The data hold 150,000 to 200,000 distinct CDR3 sequences, with 18% observed a single time. General study findings and limits: Reported data indicate significant enrichment of disease-linked clones within matched ankylosing spondylitis synovial fluid. Reactive arthritis synovial fluid and blood were previously reported to contain some motif variants.

The TCR comes from a male donor aged 10 to 35 with ankylosing spondylitis or in good health (not recorded which). The specimen was blood, either unsorted or a sorted T cell fraction (not recorded which). The chain combines TRBV5-1 with TRBJ2-5; D possibly uses TRBD1 or TRBD2 (5 bases each). In DNA, the CDR3 is TGCGCCAGCAGCTCTCCGGGACGTAAAGAGACCCAGTACTTC. Its protein is CASSSPGRKETQYF.